The 15 T cell receptor beta chains below all came from one sample that was sequenced in a study of naive and memory T cell subsets. A UMI-containing oligonucleotide was joined by 3' ligation to the TCR cDNA template. Amplification of ligated cDNA took four PCR rounds with SP2 and nested alpha and beta constant primers. TCRdb itself ran the 5' RACE reads through MiXCR, one entry per CDR3 protein. The table lists tens of thousands of distinct CDR3 sequences, 6% to 8% of them singletons. These receptors originate from a female donor in good health.

Only a few counts were recorded for this clonotype. V usage is TRBV12-3 or TRBV12-4 and J usage is TRBJ2-5; D may be TRBD1 (6 bases). The V end lost 3 bases, the J end lost 4 bases, and 15 bases lay between the germline ends. This CDR3 spans 15 amino acids. CDR3 DNA sequence: TGTGCCAGCAGTTTTCAGGGGACCTCCCCAGAGACCCAGTACTTC. This encodes CASSFQGTSPETQYF.

In this sample, this clonotype turned up a few times. The chain links TRBV29-1 to TRBJ2-1; 8 bases map to TRBD2. The ends lost 7 bases at V and 7 bases at J; junction bases unmatched: 9. The germline V gene has CDR1 SQVTM and CDR2 ANQGSEA. The CDR3 is 13 amino acids. CDR3 coding DNA: TGCAGCGCTATGGGACCGGGAGGGAATGAGCAGTTCTTC. This codes for CSAMGPGGNEQFF.

In its sample, this clonotype was seen a few times. V and J are TRBV2 and TRBJ2-2; D unclear. The CDR3 runs to 14 residues. Germline V lookup: CDR1 SNHLY, CDR2 FYNNEI. V shed 7 bases and J shed 6 bases, with 15 bases lying between them. The CDR3 spells CASNRFRGAGELFF. DNA for the CDR3: TGTGCCAGCAATCGGTTCAGAGGCGCCGGGGAGCTGTTTTTT. Using reference TRBV2 and TRBJ2-2 for the parts outside the CDR3, the full variable domain is EPEVTQTPSHQVTQMGQEVILRCVPISNHLYFYWYRQILGQKVEFLVSFYNNEISEKSEIFDDQFSVERPDGSNFTLKIRSTKLEDSAMYFCASNRFRGAGELFFGEGSRLTVL.

There are a few counts of this clonotype. The chain's CDR3 is CASSYGLVRETQYF. CDR3 nucleotide sequence: TGTGCCAGCAGTTACGGACTAGTTAGAGAGACCCAGTACTTC. The chain employs TRBV6-2 or TRBV6-3 and TRBJ2-5, with 7 bases aligning to TRBD2. V was clipped by 2 bases and J by 4 bases; unmatched bases: 4. The CDR3 runs 14 residues. CDR1 MNHEY and CDR2 SVGEGT come from the germline V gene.

The rearrangement links TRBV11-1 to TRBJ2-7; D gene ambiguous. Germline values: CDR1 SGHAT, CDR2 FQDESV (reference sequence). The ends were cut back, 5 bases at V and 0 bases at J, with 14 bases in the middle. This CDR3 has 15 residues. The CDR3 is CASSQVGRFSYEQYF. CDR3 sequence (DNA): TGTGCCAGCAGCCAGGTAGGCCGCTTCTCCTACGAGCAGTACTTC.

In regard to this clonotype: One end of the junction fails to match germline, which may point to a read error. CDR3 in amino acids: CAPSTPGGAYDYGDTF. The CDR3, as DNA: TGTGCCCCCTCTACGCCCGGGGGGGCCTACGACTATGGCGACACCTTC. The chain joins TRBV27 to TRBJ1-2, with D possibly being TRBD1 (6 bases). This CDR3 region has 16 residues. Germline V CDR1 and CDR2: MNHEY, SMNVEV (reference sequence).

This clonotype has a count of ten or more. The chain has TRBV7-3 and TRBJ2-7; 9 nucleotides align to TRBD2. Germline trimming cut 5 bases from V and 7 bases from J; bases unmatched to any gene: 15. This CDR3 spans 16 amino acids. Germline assignment: CDR1 SGHTA and CDR2 FQGTGA. The CDR3 protein is CASSISSRGGLREQYF. The CDR3 DNA reads TGTGCCAGCAGCATCTCTTCGCGGGGGGGCCTGCGAGAGCAGTACTTC. The variable domain in full, completed from reference TRBV7-3 and TRBJ2-7, reads GAGVSQTPSNKVTEKGKYVELRCDPISGHTALYWYRQSLGQGPEFLIYFQGTGAADDSGLPNDRFFAVRPEGSVSTLKIQRTERGDSAVYLCASSISSRGGLREQYFGPGTRLTVT.

This clonotype was seen a handful of times. CDR3 in DNA: TGTGCCAGCAGTACTGGGACTAGCGGGGGAGATACGCAGTATTTT. Translating it yields CASSTGTSGGDTQYF. This chain joins TRBV6-2 or TRBV6-3 and TRBJ2-3; 14 nucleotides align to TRBD2. V was pared by 5 bases and J by 5 bases, with 3 bases of the junction left unmatched. CDR1 is MNHEY, CDR2 SVGEGT, per germline. The CDR3 is 15 amino acids.

This clonotype occurred a few times. The chain employs TRBV12-3 or TRBV12-4 and TRBJ1-3; D uncertain. The CDR3 length is 12 residues. Trimming cost V 6 bases and J 3 bases, with 6 bases left between them. CDR3 residues: CASSPFGNTIYF. CDR3 in DNA: TGTGCCAGCAGCCCATTTGGAAACACCATATATTTT.

On this clonotype itself: The CDR3 end shows no conserved phenylalanine or tryptophan, and so a read error is likely. The chain joins TRBV2 to TRBJ2-1; the D gene is possibly TRBD1 (6 bases). The V end was cut by 3 bases, the J end by 4 bases, with 19 bases between. The CDR3 has 17 amino acids. The germline V gene encodes CDR1 SNHLY and CDR2 FYNNEI. This CDR3 reads CASSDRRGHDTYNEQFL. The CDR3, as DNA: TGTGCCAGCAGTGATCGTAGGGGACACGACACTTACAATGAGCAGTTCCTC.

This clonotype came up many times. The gene calls are TRBV7-3 and TRBJ2-7; 7 nucleotides align to TRBD1. The CDR3 is 13 amino acids. Germline CDR1 SGHTA, CDR2 FQGTGA. The trim removed 5 bases at V and 5 bases at J, leaving 6 bases unmatched. The CDR3 DNA is TGTGCCAGCAGCGGATCCGGGACAGACGAGCAGTACTTC. The encoded protein is CASSGSGTDEQYF.

Ten or more counts support this clonotype. The CDR3 protein is CASSLWGPPYNEQFF. In DNA, the CDR3 is TGTGCCAGCAGTTTATGGGGACCTCCCTACAATGAGCAGTTCTTC. The rearrangement uses TRBV28 and TRBJ2-1, with D perhaps being TRBD1 or TRBD2 (5 bases each). V was shortened by 0 bases and J by 2 bases, with 8 bases between the two germline ends. CDR1 and CDR2 from the germline V gene are MDHEN and SYDVKM. The CDR3 is 15 amino acids. The complete variable domain, with remaining parts taken from reference TRBV28 and TRBJ2-1, reads DVKVTQSSRYLVKRTGEKVFLECVQDMDHENMFWYRQDPGLGLRLIYFSYDVKMKEKGDIPEGYSVSREKKERFSLILESASTNQTSMYLCASSLWGPPYNEQFFGPGTRLTVL.

This rearrangement joins TRBV5-6 to TRBJ2-7; weak D call: TRBD1 (5 bases). V lost 4 bases and J lost 2, with 13 bases in between. This CDR3 comprises 14 residues. From germline, CDR1 is SGHDT and CDR2 YYEEEE. CDR3 nucleotide sequence: TGTGCCAGCAGCCGAAGGGGCGAAACCTACGAGCAGTACTTC. Amino acids: CASSRRGETYEQYF.

The chain carries TRBV2 and TRBJ1-5, with 8 bases that match TRBD1. The germline gives CDR1 SNHLY, CDR2 FYNNEI. The V gene end was trimmed by 6 bases and the J gene end by 6 bases; junction bases not matched to a gene: 4. The CDR3 covers 13 residues. As DNA, the CDR3 is TGTGCCAGCAGCTACAGGGGGAGTCAGCCCCAGCATTTT. It is translated as CASSYRGSQPQHF.

A few counts support this clonotype. The J gene is TRBJ1-1, the V gene TRBV7-2, with D unresolved. CDR1 SGHTA and CDR2 FQGNSA come from the germline V gene. The CDR3 loop spans 15 amino acids. Trimming left V 1 base short and J 4 bases short, with 13 bases between. The CDR3, as DNA: TGTGCCAGCAGCTTAGGTCTAGCATTTTCCACTGAAGCTTTCTTT. This codes for CASSLGLAFSTEAFF.